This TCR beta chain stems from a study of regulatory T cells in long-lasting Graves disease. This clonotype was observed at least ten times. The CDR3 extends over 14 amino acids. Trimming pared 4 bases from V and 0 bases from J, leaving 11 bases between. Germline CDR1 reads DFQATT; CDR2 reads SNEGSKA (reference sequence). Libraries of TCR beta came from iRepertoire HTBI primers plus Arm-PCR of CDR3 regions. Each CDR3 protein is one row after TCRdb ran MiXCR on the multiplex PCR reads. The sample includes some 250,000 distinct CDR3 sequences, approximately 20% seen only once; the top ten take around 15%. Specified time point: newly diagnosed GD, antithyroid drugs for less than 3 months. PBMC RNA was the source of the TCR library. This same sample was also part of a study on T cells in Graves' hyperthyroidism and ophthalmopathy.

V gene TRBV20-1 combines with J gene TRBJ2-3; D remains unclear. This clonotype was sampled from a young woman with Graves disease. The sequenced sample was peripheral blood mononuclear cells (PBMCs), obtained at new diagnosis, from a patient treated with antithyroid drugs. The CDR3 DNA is TGCAGTGCTAAGGCTGAATACAGCACAGATACGCAGTATTTT. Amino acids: CSAKAEYSTDTQYF.